The 13 T cell receptor beta chains in this list originate from one sample, sequenced in a study of Graves' ophthalmopathy and Graves' hyperthyroidism. Amplified material comprised TCR beta CDR3 regions derived from RNA transcripts. First-round RT-PCR relied on HTBI primers, and a second-round multiplex PCR came next. One entry per CDR3 protein results from TCRdb running MiXCR on the multiplex PCR reads. The sample consists of about 400,000 distinct CDR3 sequences, 15% of them appearing once. Sequenced sample: peripheral blood. These TCRs come from a woman younger than 35 with stable Graves' hyperthyroidism.

Ten or more counts support this clonotype. An end of the junction does not agree with germline; a read error may underlie this. The genes are TRBV11-2 and TRBJ2-5; 10 nucleotides agree with TRBD1. This CDR3 is 13 amino acids long. CDR1 is SGHAT, CDR2 FQNNGV, per germline. CDR3 nucleotides: TGTGCCAGCAGCTCGTGGACAGGGGGGCGCGTTAGCTTC. Its protein is CASSSWTGGRVSF.

This clonotype was seen at least ten times. This chain joins TRBV7-9 and TRBJ1-5; a possible D gene is TRBD1 (5 bases). Trimming removed 3 bases from V and 7 bases from J, with 10 bases in between. CDR1 is SEHNR and CDR2 is FQNEAQ in the germline V gene (reference sequence). The CDR3 is made up of 13 amino acids. CDR3 loop: CASSFPGEQPQHF. The CDR3 nucleotides read TGTGCCAGCAGCTTCCCGGGGGAACAGCCCCAGCATTTT.

V usage is TRBV6-5 and J usage is TRBJ2-4, with 11 bases lining up with TRBD1. The J call may be wrong; the DNA end is better matched by TRBJ2-7. Germline CDR1 and CDR2: MNHEY and SVGAGI. The CDR3 consists of 14 residues. CDR3 region: CASSSGTGGSEQYF. The CDR3 DNA reads TGTGCCAGCAGTTCCGGGACAGGGGGAAGCGAGCAGTACTTC.

This clonotype showed up many times. CDR3 region: CSARKPATGFNSPLHF. The CDR3 DNA reads as TGCAGTGCTAGAAAACCCGCTACAGGGTTCAATTCACCCCTCCACTTT. This rearrangement joins TRBV20-1 to TRBJ1-6, with D perhaps TRBD1 (6 bases). V gave up 2 bases and J gave up 7 bases, with 18 bases separating them. The CDR3 runs 16 residues. CDR1 and CDR2 from the germline V gene are DFQATT and SNEGSKA (reference sequence).

This clonotype has ten or more counts. The chain uses TRBV24-1 and TRBJ1-1; D is perhaps TRBD1 (5 bases). Germline V lookup: CDR1 KGHDR, CDR2 SFDVKD. The CDR3 loop spans 13 amino acids. V was trimmed by 4 bases and J by 3 bases, leaving 8 bases between them. The CDR3 nucleotides are TGTGCCACCAGTGACAGGGCTTACACTGAAGCTTTCTTT. It codes for CATSDRAYTEAFF.

This clonotype was seen many times. The chain is built from TRBV7-2 and TRBJ2-7; unclear D gene. CDR1 SGHTA and CDR2 FQGNSA come from the germline V gene. This CDR3 contains 15 residues. V gave up 5 bases and J gave up 2 bases, with 16 bases separating them. The CDR3 DNA is TGTGCCAGCAGCGTCTTTCCGGGCCTTACCTACGAGCAGTACTTC. It specifies CASSVFPGLTYEQYF. The variable domain in full, with the rest retrieved from reference TRBV7-2 and TRBJ2-7, is GAGVSQSPSNKVTEKGKDVELRCDPISGHTALYWYRQSLGQGLEFLIYFQGNSAPDKSGLPSDRFSAERTGGSVSTLTIQRTQQEDSAVYLCASSVFPGLTYEQYFGPGTRLTVT.

This clonotype was recorded many times. V and J are TRBV6-2 or TRBV6-3 and TRBJ2-7; no reliable D call. CDR1 MNHEY and CDR2 SVGEGT come from the germline V gene. This CDR3 has 12 residues. V was cut by 5 bases and J by 4 bases, with 9 bases left in between. CDR3 coding DNA: TGTGCCAGCAGTGACCGACCTTACGAGCAGTACTTC. Protein: CASSDRPYEQYF.

This clonotype has at least ten counts. The genes are TRBV19 and TRBJ2-5, with D unclear. The germline gives CDR1 LNHDA, CDR2 SQIVND (reference sequence). The CDR3 is 13 residues long. The germline V and J ends were trimmed by 9 bases and 1 base, with 12 bases remaining between them. The CDR3 nucleotides read TGTGCCAGACACTCGGCTTTCCAAGAGACCCAGTACTTC. As protein: CARHSAFQETQYF.

The genes are TRBV6-1 and TRBJ2-2; TRBD1 is a possible D gene (5 bases). This CDR3 has 14 amino acids. The V gene lost 6 bases and the J gene lost 5 bases, with 13 bases spanning the gap. Germline CDR1 MNHNS, CDR2 SASEGT. This CDR3 is CASSQGMVTGELFF. DNA for the CDR3: TGTGCCAGCAGCCAGGGAATGGTAACCGGGGAGCTGTTTTTT.

This clonotype showed up many times. This chain connects TRBV2 to TRBJ2-5; 13 bases agree with TRBD2. Germline CDR1 SNHLY, CDR2 FYNNEI. Unmatched junction bases numbered 10, after V lost 4 bases and J lost 5 bases. The CDR3 runs 17 residues. CDR3 in amino acids: CASSALGLAGARETQYF. The DNA of the CDR3 is TGTGCCAGCAGTGCCCTTGGACTAGCGGGGGCACGGGAGACCCAGTACTTC.

This clonotype was detected a few times. The chain employs TRBV18 and TRBJ2-7; 8 positions match TRBD1. CDR3 length: 15 amino acids. V dropped 2 bases and J dropped 8; count of bases not matched to a gene: 11. CDR1 and CDR2 (germline): KGHSH, LQKENI. The CDR3 DNA is TGTGCCAGCTCACCAGTGGGGACAGGTACTATTCAGCAGTACTTC. This translates into CASSPVGTGTIQQYF.

In its sample, this clonotype was seen many times. V and J are TRBV10-3 and TRBJ1-1; 8 nucleotides line up with TRBD1. The CDR3 loop spans 14 amino acids. V was clipped by 6 bases and J by 3 bases; unmatched bases: 6. The germline V gene has CDR1 ENHRY and CDR2 SYGVKD. CDR3 protein: CAIRLTGVDTEAFF. In DNA form, the CDR3 reads TGTGCCATCAGGCTGACAGGGGTGGACACTGAAGCTTTCTTT.

This clonotype has just a few counts. This sequence joins TRBV11-1 and TRBJ1-1; 7 bases align to TRBD1. Germline CDR1 SGHAT, CDR2 FQDESV (reference sequence). V dropped 7 bases and J dropped 1; count of bases not matched to a gene: 15. The CDR3 has 17 residues. CDR3 sequence: CASKAQHRDRQNTEAFF. CDR3 sequence (DNA): TGTGCCAGCAAAGCCCAACACCGGGACAGACAGAACACTGAAGCTTTCTTT. The entire variable domain, with the rest obtained from reference TRBV11-1 and TRBJ1-1, is as follows: EAEVAQSPRYKITEKSQAVAFWCDPISGHATLYWYRQILGQGPELLVQFQDESVVDDSQLPKDRFSAERLKGVDSTLKIQPAELGDSAMYLCASKAQHRDRQNTEAFFGQGTRLTVV.